This is a list of T cell receptor beta chains from one sample in a study of T cells in Graves' hyperthyroidism and ophthalmopathy. Via MiXCR, TCRdb re-called the multiplex PCR reads, giving one row per CDR3 protein. Seen here are a few hundred thousand distinct CDR3 sequences, 20% to 25% observed once, and the top ten hold approximately 25%. The sequencing input was blood. The receptors were gathered from a man aged 18-30 years with Graves' hyperthyroidism. CDR3s include the opening cysteine and the closing phenylalanine or tryptophan. The D gene is left open where the match is weak. The size of a clone is reported for some rows only, either as once, few or many, or as a class for expanded clones.

v_gene	j_gene	abundance	d_gene	CDR3nt	CDR3aa
TRBV9	TRBJ1-1	many	NA	TGTGCCAGCAGCGCCGACGGAACCGGGACACTTTCCCCTTGGGCTTTCTTT	CASSADGTGTLSPWAFF
TRBV6-1	TRBJ1-5	many	NA	TGTGCCAGCAGTGAATCCCCCAGGCTCAATCAGCCCCAGCATTTT	CASSESPRLNQPQHF
TRBV6-1	TRBJ1-1	NA	TRBD1	TGTGCCGTCAAATGGGGACAGGGAACTGAAGCTTTCTTT	CAVKWGQGTEAFF
TRBV28	TRBJ1-1	NA	NA	TGTGCCAGCAGTAACTTGACACCGAACACTGAAGCTTTCTTT	CASSNLTPNTEAFF
TRBV4-1	TRBJ2-7	NA	TRBD1	TGCGCCAGCAGCCAGGCGGGCAGGGGGCTATACGAGCAGTACTTC	CASSQAGRGLYEQYF
TRBV2	TRBJ1-6	NA	NA	TGTGCCAGCAGTGAAGCTCAGGGTAGTTCACCCCTCCACTTT	CASSEAQGSSPLHF
TRBV7-9	TRBJ2-7	NA	NA	TGTGCCAGCAGCTTAGATGGGGGGCCGGACGAGCAGTACTTC	CASSLDGGPDEQYF
TRBV10-3	TRBJ1-1	few	NA	TGTGCCATCAGTGAGTCCGTCGTCGAAGGCGAAGCTTTCTTT	CAISESVVEGEAFF
TRBV19	TRBJ1-2	NA	NA	TGTGCCAGTAGTGGTCCCCTTCAAGACATTGACTATGGCTACACCTTC	CASSGPLQDIDYGYTF
TRBV27	TRBJ1-2	many	NA	TGTGCCAGCGGCGTGCGGTTGGGTGGCTACACCTTC	CASGVRLGGYTF
TRBV5-1	TRBJ2-3	NA	TRBD2	TGCGCCAGCAGCTTAGCGGGGGGGCCCGGAGATACGCAGTATTTT	CASSLAGGPGDTQYF
TRBV10-3	TRBJ1-2	many	TRBD1	TGTGCCATCACCCAGGACAGGGCCAACTATGGCTACACCTTC	CAITQDRANYGYTF
TRBV28	TRBJ2-7	few	TRBD1	TGTGCCAGCAGTTTGGACAGGTTGCCCTACGAGCAGTACTTC	CASSLDRLPYEQYF
TRBV5-1	TRBJ2-7	few	NA	TGCGCCAGCAGCGCGGACGCGACCTACGAGCAGTACTTC	CASSADATYEQYF
TRBV7-9	TRBJ1-1	many	NA	TGTGCCAGCAGCTATCCCGGTGCAGGTGAAGCTTTCTTT	CASSYPGAGEAFF
TRBV5-1	TRBJ2-7	many	NA	TGCGCCAGCAGCTCTGGAAGGGTTTCCTACGAGCAGTACTTC	CASSSGRVSYEQYF
TRBV20-1	TRBJ2-3	many	NA	TGCAGTGCTACTCAAAGCACAGATACGCAGTATTTT	CSATQSTDTQYF
TRBV11-1	TRBJ1-3	NA	NA	TGTGCCAGCAGCTTATTTCGGACGGATTCTGGAAACACCATATATTTT	CASSLFRTDSGNTIYF
TRBV20-1	TRBJ2-7	NA	TRBD1	TGCAGTGCTAGAGATTACGGGACAGTTTCCTACGAGCAGTACTTC	CSARDYGTVSYEQYF
TRBV29-1	TRBJ2-2	once	TRBD1	TGCAGCGTCACACTCGGACAGGGGCGTGACACCGGGGAGCTGTTTTTT	CSVTLGQGRDTGELFF
TRBV7-2	TRBJ1-2	NA	NA	TGTGCCAGCAGCTTAGCCCCAGGGGATAACTATGGCTACACCTTC	CASSLAPGDNYGYTF
TRBV4-1	TRBJ2-7	once	TRBD2	TGCGCCAGCAGCCACCCAACTAGCGGGGCCCCCTACGAGCAGTACTTC	CASSHPTSGAPYEQYF
TRBV6-5	TRBJ1-3	NA	NA	TGTGCCAGCAGTTACCCGGGGGGGTCAGCTGGAAACACCATATATTTT	CASSYPGGSAGNTIYF
TRBV28	TRBJ1-2	NA	NA	TGTGCCAGCAGATTGGACGGGCCCGGGGGCTACACCTTC	CASRLDGPGGYTF
TRBV28	TRBJ2-4	many	TRBD1	TGTGCCAGCAGTTTCACCTTCCCTGAGGGACAGGAGATCATTCAGTACTTC	CASSFTFPEGQEIIQYF
TRBV28	TRBJ2-6	many	NA	TGTGCCATTAGCTCTGGGGCCAACGTCCTGACTTTC	CAISSGANVLTF
TRBV6-1	TRBJ1-1	NA	NA	TGTGCCAGCATAGACGGGGGGATAAACACTGAAGCTTTCTTT	CASIDGGINTEAFF
TRBV5-1	TRBJ2-7	many	NA	TGCGCCAGCAGATGGGACATCAAATACGAGCAGTACTTC	CASRWDIKYEQYF
TRBV28	TRBJ1-5	many	NA	TGTGCCAGCAGTTTATTCCCCAGAGGGCAGCCCCAGCATTTT	CASSLFPRGQPQHF
TRBV15	TRBJ1-1	many	NA	TGTGCCACCAGCGCCCCCGGCTTCCGAGGAATGAACACTGAAGCTTTCTTT	CATSAPGFRGMNTEAFF
TRBV15	TRBJ1-2	few	TRBD1	TGTGCCACCAGCCTCGACAGGGGATATGGCTACACCTTC	CATSLDRGYGYTF
TRBV7-2	TRBJ2-7	NA	NA	TGTGCCAGCAGCTTAGCGCGGCAGAGATACGAGCAGTACTTC	CASSLARQRYEQYF
TRBV6-5	TRBJ1-1	many	NA	TGTGCCAGCAGTTACGCCGACAGAGAGAACACTGAAGCTTTCTTT	CASSYADRENTEAFF
TRBV6-5	TRBJ1-2	NA	NA	TGTGCCAGCAGTTACTCGACAGAGCGGGGCTACACCTTC	CASSYSTERGYTF
TRBV12-3/TRBV12-4	TRBJ2-4	few	NA	TGTGCCAGCAGTTTGGTAGCCACAAACATTCAGTACTTC	CASSLVATNIQYF
TRBV24-1	TRBJ1-5	many	TRBD1	TGTGCCACCAGTGAGACAGGGAGTCAGCCCCAGCATTTT	CATSETGSQPQHF
TRBV5-1	TRBJ1-2	many	TRBD1	TGCGCCAGCAGCCCGGGGACAGGGGGTCCCAGTTATGGCTACACCTTC	CASSPGTGGPSYGYTF
TRBV10-3	TRBJ2-2	NA	NA	TGTGCCACCCGGGACTCCCAGAACACCGGGGAGCTGTTTTTT	CATRDSQNTGELFF
TRBV28	TRBJ2-7	few	TRBD2	TGTGCCAGCAGTGGCGGGACTAGCGGATCCTACGAGCAGTACTTC	CASSGGTSGSYEQYF